This TCR beta chain emerged from a study of T-cell reconstitution after alpha-beta-depleted transplantation in children. The CDR3 is 12 residues long. CDR1 MDHEN and CDR2 SYDVKM come from the germline V gene. V dropped 8 bases and J dropped 4 bases, with 11 bases sitting between them. A TCRbeta library incorporating unique molecular identifiers was prepared. TCRdb re-analysed the PCR reads in MiXCR, keeping a single row per CDR3 protein. The data hold 640,000 or so distinct CDR3 sequences, with approximately 16% observed a single time. The rearrangement links TRBV28 to TRBJ2-5; D is perhaps TRBD1 or TRBD2 (5 bases each). Sequencing used PBMCs from the stem cell graft donor, obtained from the stem cell graft. This clonotype originated in a human donor who donated a stem cell graft to a child with acute myeloid leukemia. The CDR3 reads CASGGFRETQYF. DNA for the CDR3: TGTGCCAGCGGGGGATTTAGAGAGACCCAGTACTTC.